A selection of T cell receptor beta chains follows, all from one sample in a study of T cell repertoires in cytomegalovirus infection. Their specific antigens are unknown. In TCRdb, the reads were re-called with MiXCR into one record per CDR3 protein. The sample contains about 920,000 distinct CDR3 sequences, 31% of which appear only once. Sample: cultured CD8+ T cells from PBMCs, taken from culture after CMV antigen stimulation. These TCRs come from a human donor in good health (CMV status not recorded). Some clones in this sample may be carry-over from other donors' samples. CDR3s include the opening cysteine and the closing phenylalanine or tryptophan. The D gene is left open where the match is weak.

d_gene | j_gene | v_gene | CDR3aa
. | TRBJ1-1 | TRBV12-3/TRBV12-4 | CASSFGGREAFF
. | TRBJ2-4 | TRBV4-3 | CASSQDTGYATGIQYF
TRBD1 | TRBJ1-2 | TRBV7-9 | CASSSVGQGVLWYGYTF
. | TRBJ2-3 | TRBV19 | CASRWDEQTDTQYF
. | TRBJ2-1 | TRBV20-1 | CSASSQGSSYNEQFF
TRBD1 | TRBJ1-1 | TRBV9 | CASSGPDRHPTEAFF
TRBD1 | TRBJ1-1 | TRBV29-1 | CSVRTGGTEAFF
. | TRBJ2-5 | TRBV7-9 | CASSLASVAQETQYF
. | TRBJ2-2 | TRBV28 | CASSNRNTGELFF
. | TRBJ2-5 | TRBV29-1 | CSVATGLQETQYF
. | TRBJ1-5 | TRBV4-3 | CASSQDFGDYQPQHF
. | TRBJ2-1 | TRBV7-5 | CISVPEAVLAGGVIVEQFF
. | TRBJ1-1 | TRBV12-3/TRBV12-4 | CASSFPLTEAFF
TRBD1 | TRBJ2-1 | TRBV2 | CASSEPRGTGPHEQFF
TRBD2 | TRBJ2-1 | TRBV7-8 | CASKLAGTYNEQFF
. | TRBJ1-5 | TRBV28 | CASSYVFGEQPQHF
TRBD1 | TRBJ1-1 | TRBV11-3 | CASSPDRGENTEAFF
. | TRBJ1-3 | TRBV4-3 | CASSQGWADSGNTIYF
. | TRBJ1-4 | TRBV6-1 | CASSAVGAENEKLFF
. | TRBJ2-3 | TRBV19 | CASSIVPDTDTQYF
TRBD1 | TRBJ1-5 | TRBV7-6 | CASSLGETGANQPQHF
. | TRBJ2-2 | TRBV5-1 | CASSPPGRAGSGELFF
TRBD2 | TRBJ2-5 | TRBV7-9 | CASSLAREGKETQYF
TRBD1 | TRBJ2-6 | TRBV10-3 | CAISGGQKSSGANVLTF
TRBD2 | TRBJ2-3 | TRBV7-2 | CASSLVPAGGADTQYF
. | TRBJ2-3 | TRBV11-1 | CASSGRGQKYSTDTQYF
. | TRBJ2-3 | TRBV4-1 | CASSQEPGDSSTDTQYF
. | TRBJ2-3 | TRBV5-6 | CASSQGRPTDTQYF
. | TRBJ2-5 | TRBV4-1 | CASSRTGGDQETQYF
. | TRBJ2-1 | TRBV7-9 | CASSLASSEQFF
. | TRBJ2-1 | TRBV4-3 | CASSQDELRGSNEQFF
. | TRBJ1-1 | TRBV18 | CASSPPVVDTEAFF
TRBD2 | TRBJ2-3 | TRBV12-3/TRBV12-4 | CASTRIAGGTDTQYF
. | TRBJ2-2 | TRBV24-1 | CATSDRRELSTGELFF
. | TRBJ2-2 | TRBV6-1 | CASSNRARGYTGELFF
TRBD1 | TRBJ1-1 | TRBV29-1 | CSLRTGENTEAFF
. | TRBJ1-2 | TRBV7-6 | CASSLWGRKPDGYTF
. | TRBJ2-4 | TRBV28 | CASSFGGPSENIQYF
. | TRBJ1-5 | TRBV6-2/TRBV6-3 | CASMPRDWSQPQHF
TRBD1 | TRBJ1-5 | TRBV6-1 | CASEDRAGQPQHF
. | TRBJ1-1 | TRBV6-6 | CASTLSGGNTEAFF
TRBD2 | TRBJ2-1 | TRBV6-6 | CASREGFRGVDEQFF
. | TRBJ1-1 | TRBV13 | CASSLLGTDTEAFF
. | TRBJ2-5 | TRBV7-9 | CASNSPTLKGETQYF
. | TRBJ2-6 | TRBV7-3 | CASSQRAWGANVLTF
. | TRBJ2-1 | TRBV5-6 | CASRGRTSYNEQFF
TRBD2 | TRBJ2-1 | TRBV25-1 | CASSESVASGPIYNEQFF
. | TRBJ2-1 | TRBV11-3 | CASSLDGTNNEQFF
. | TRBJ1-2 | TRBV12-3/TRBV12-4 | CASSHSGAIPLYGYTF
. | TRBJ1-4 | TRBV18 | CASSPIVHNEKLFF
TRBD1 | TRBJ1-1 | TRBV6-1 | CASSRSGGLNTEAFF
TRBD1 | TRBJ1-6 | TRBV5-6 | CASSLGDSRPPLHF